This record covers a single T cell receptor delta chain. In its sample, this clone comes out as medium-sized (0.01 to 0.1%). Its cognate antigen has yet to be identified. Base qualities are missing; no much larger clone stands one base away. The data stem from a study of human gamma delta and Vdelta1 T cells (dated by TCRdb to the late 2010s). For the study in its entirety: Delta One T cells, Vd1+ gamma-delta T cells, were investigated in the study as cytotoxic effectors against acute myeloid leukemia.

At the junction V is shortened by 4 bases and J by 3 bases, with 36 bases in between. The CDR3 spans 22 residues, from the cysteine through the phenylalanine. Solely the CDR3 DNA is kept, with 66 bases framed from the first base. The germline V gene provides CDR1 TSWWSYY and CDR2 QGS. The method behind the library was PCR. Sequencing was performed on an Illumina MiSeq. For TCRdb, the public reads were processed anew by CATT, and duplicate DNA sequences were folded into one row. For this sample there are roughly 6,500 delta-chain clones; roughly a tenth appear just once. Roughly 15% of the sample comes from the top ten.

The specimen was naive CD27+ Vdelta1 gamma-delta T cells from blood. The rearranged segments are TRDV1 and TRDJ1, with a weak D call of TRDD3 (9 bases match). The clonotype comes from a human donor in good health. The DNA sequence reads TGTGCTCTTGGGGTGATAGGCCTTCCTAGCTGGGGGATCCACTTGCGATCCGATAAACTCATCTTT. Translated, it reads CALGVIGLPSWGIHLRSDKLIF.